These 25 T cell receptor beta chains share one sample of origin, sequenced in a study of Graves' ophthalmopathy and Graves' hyperthyroidism. Amplified material comprised TCR beta CDR3 regions derived from RNA transcripts. The library came from an HTBI-primed first-round RT-PCR and a second-round multiplex PCR. TCRdb re-analysed the multiplex PCR reads in MiXCR, keeping a single row per CDR3 protein. The sample lists a few hundred thousand distinct CDR3 sequences; about a sixth were seen once. Sequencing was performed on peripheral blood. The source is an adult woman with stable Graves' hyperthyroidism.

This clonotype has ten or more counts. The V and J genes are TRBV13 and TRBJ1-3; D gene ambiguous. Trimming left V 2 bases short and J 0 bases short, with 5 bases between. Germline V gene sequence: CDR1 PRHDT, CDR2 FYEKMQ (reference sequence). This CDR3 comprises 14 residues. The CDR3 region is CASSLRLSGNTIYF. In nucleotides, the CDR3 is TGTGCCAGCAGCTTACGACTCTCTGGAAACACCATATATTTT.

At least ten counts were recorded for this clonotype. The V gene is TRBV19, the J gene TRBJ2-5; D call uncertain. The CDR3 totals 13 residues. Germline loops: CDR1 LNHDA, CDR2 SQIVND (reference sequence). Trimming pared 1 base from V and 2 bases from J, leaving 5 bases between. In nucleotides, the CDR3 is TGTGCCAGTAGTATAGGGGATCAAGAGACCCAGTACTTC. Protein product: CASSIGDQETQYF.

In this sample, this clonotype turned up many times. The DNA of the CDR3 is TGCAGTGCTACCGGGCCCAATCAGCCCCAGCATTTT. It translates to CSATGPNQPQHF. The chain is built from TRBV20-1 and TRBJ1-5; D is undetermined. V lost 4 bases and J 3 bases, leaving 7 bases between the germline ends. Germline CDR1 reads DFQATT; CDR2 reads SNEGSKA (reference sequence). The CDR3 runs 12 residues.

This clonotype was seen ten or more times. The rearrangement uses TRBV19 and TRBJ2-7; D possibly uses TRBD1 or TRBD2 (6 bases each). Trimming took 3 bases from V and 2 from J, leaving 11 bases between them. CDR1 LNHDA and CDR2 SQIVND come from the germline V gene (reference sequence). This CDR3 comprises 14 residues. CDR3 bases: TGTGCCAGTAGTATTGAGGGGGGAGCCTACGAGCAGTACTTC. It is translated as CASSIEGGAYEQYF.

In this sample, this clonotype turned up many times. The chain has TRBV28 and TRBJ1-6; D might be TRBD1 (5 bases). V dropped 7 bases and J dropped 6 bases, with 16 bases sitting between them. The CDR3 has 15 amino acids. The V gene's germline CDR1 is MDHEN and CDR2 SYDVKM. The DNA for the CDR3 is TGTGCCAGCACTCATAATGGGGGGTCTAATTCACCCCTCCACTTT. Amino acids: CASTHNGGSNSPLHF. The full variable domain, with the rest looked up from reference TRBV28 and TRBJ1-6, is DVKVTQSSRYLVKRTGEKVFLECVQDMDHENMFWYRQDPGLGLRLIYFSYDVKMKEKGDIPEGYSVSREKKERFSLILESASTNQTSMYLCASTHNGGSNSPLHFGNGTRLTVT.

This clonotype was seen a handful of times. The chain is built from TRBV25-1 and TRBJ2-7; TRBD2 aligns across 13 bases. The CDR3 is 20 amino acids. V lost 4 bases, J lost 0 bases, and 15 bases stayed unmatched. CDR1 and CDR2 from the germline V gene are MGHDK and SYGVNS. CDR3 residues: CASSGTGGGTSGASSYEQYF. The CDR3 nucleotides are TGTGCCAGCAGTGGGACAGGGGGGGGGACTAGCGGGGCCAGCTCCTACGAGCAGTACTTC.

The chain uses TRBV20-1 and TRBJ2-2, with unresolved D. This CDR3 contains 14 residues. Trimming took off 1 base at V and 5 bases at J, with 11 bases between the two ends. CDR1 DFQATT and CDR2 SNEGSKA come from the germline V gene (reference sequence). The CDR3 bases are TGCAGTGCTAGAGGGTCCGGGTGGACCGGGGAGCTGTTTTTT. It specifies CSARGSGWTGELFF.

This clonotype was counted ten times or more. This chain links TRBV19 with TRBJ1-1, with TRBD1 identical over 8 bases. V trimming: 3 bases; J trimming: 4 bases; junction bases outside the gene matches: 7. Germline CDR1 LNHDA, CDR2 SQIVND (reference sequence). The CDR3 spans 15 residues. The CDR3 DNA is TGTGCCAGTAGTATTTTCAGGGGGCCCCGCACTGAAGCTTTCTTT. This translates into CASSIFRGPRTEAFF.

Many counts were recorded for this clonotype. CDR3 loop: CASKEGALNTEAFF. CDR3 bases: TGTGCCAGCAAGGAGGGGGCCTTGAACACTGAAGCTTTCTTT. The chain uses TRBV2 and TRBJ1-1; 7 nucleotides match TRBD1. V trimming: 7 bases; J trimming: 0 bases; junction bases outside the gene matches: 5. CDR3 length equals 14 residues. CDR1 SNHLY and CDR2 FYNNEI come from the germline V gene.

The chain joins TRBV24-1 to TRBJ1-1; D uncertain. Per the germline V gene, CDR1 is KGHDR and CDR2 is SFDVKD. The germline V and J ends were trimmed by 4 bases and 5 bases, with 4 bases remaining between them. This CDR3 is 11 amino acids long. CDR3 in DNA: TGTGCCACCAGTGACGGGACTGAAGCTTTCTTT. Its protein product is CATSDGTEAFF.

As to this clonotype: Just one base apart from a much larger clone, this may be a read error. J is TRBJ2-7 and V is TRBV5-1; D tentatively fits TRBD1 or TRBD2 (5 bases each). V dropped 0 bases and J dropped 0 bases, with 10 bases sitting between them. The CDR3 has 15 amino acids. Germline CDR1 and CDR2: SGHRS and YFSETQ. CDR3 nucleotides: TGCGCCAGCAGCTTGGTCCTTGGGACCTCCTACGAGCAGTACTTC. Translating gives CASSLVLGTSYEQYF. The full variable domain, completed using reference TRBV5-1 and TRBJ2-7, is KAGVTQTPRYLIKTRGQQVTLSCSPISGHRSVSWYQQTPGQGLQFLFEYFSETQRNKGNFPGRFSGRQFSNSRSEMNVSTLELGDSALYLCASSLVLGTSYEQYFGPGTRLTVT.

About this clonotype: This may be a read error: a much more frequent sequence differs by one nucleotide. The chain carries TRBV27 and TRBJ2-7; either TRBD1 or TRBD2 may fit D (5 bases each). CDR1 and CDR2 (germline): MNHEY, SMNVEV (reference sequence). V was cut by 2 bases and J by 6 bases, with 11 bases left in between. CDR3 size: 13 residues. The CDR3 region has the DNA TGTGCCAGCAGTTTAGGGGCTAGCTTCGAGCAGTACTTC. This translates into CASSLGASFEQYF.

The table lists this clonotype with many counts. V usage is TRBV5-1 and J usage is TRBJ2-2, with D possibly matching TRBD1 (6 bases). Germline CDR1 SGHRS, CDR2 YFSETQ. V lost 4 bases, J lost 0 bases, and 13 bases lay in between. CDR3 length: 16 residues. CDR3 loop: CASSPDGQPNTGELFF. CDR3 coding DNA: TGCGCCAGCAGCCCGGACGGACAGCCGAACACCGGGGAGCTGTTTTTT.

The chain joins TRBV6-1 to TRBJ1-5; 9 positions match TRBD1. V lost 3 bases to trimming and J lost 6 bases; unmatched junction nucleotides: 3. The CDR3 covers 14 residues. Per the germline V gene, CDR1 is MNHNS and CDR2 is SASEGT. The CDR3 DNA follows: TGTGCCAGCAGTGATCGGGACAGGGTTCAGCCCCAGCATTTT. Its protein product is CASSDRDRVQPQHF.

This clonotype was picked up many times. The CDR3 sequence: CSARETGDEAFF. The CDR3 nucleotides are TGCAGTGCTAGAGAAACAGGGGATGAAGCTTTCTTT. This sequence joins TRBV20-1 and TRBJ1-1; 7 bases map to TRBD1. The CDR3 contains 12 residues. Losses at the gene ends were 0 bases for V and 7 bases for J; bases not matched to a gene: 2. From germline, CDR1 is DFQATT and CDR2 SNEGSKA (reference sequence).

This clonotype has ten or more counts. The V gene is TRBV30, the J gene TRBJ1-2, with 11 positions matching TRBD1. V shed 3 bases and J 4 bases; nucleotides not matched to a gene: 4. The CDR3 consists of 14 residues. Germline values: CDR1 GTSNPN, CDR2 SVGIG (reference sequence). The CDR3 DNA is TGTGCCTGGAGCGGACAGGGGGCGACCTATGGCTACACCTTC. This encodes CAWSGQGATYGYTF.

This clonotype came up many times. This CDR3 is CSAGTSESSYEQYF. The DNA for the CDR3 is TGCAGTGCCGGGACTAGCGAGAGCTCCTACGAGCAGTACTTC. V gene TRBV20-1 combines with J gene TRBJ2-7; 10 bases line up with TRBD2. V lost 6 bases to trimming and J lost 0 bases; unmatched junction nucleotides: 5. Per the germline V gene, CDR1 is DFQATT and CDR2 is SNEGSKA (reference sequence). CDR3 size: 14 residues.

This clonotype was seen repeatedly, ten times or more. The V call is TRBV27, the J call TRBJ2-7, with D unclear. The CDR3 is 13 amino acids. The V gene lost 0 bases and the J gene lost 3 bases, with 6 bases spanning the gap. CDR1 is MNHEY and CDR2 is SMNVEV in the germline V gene (reference sequence). CDR3 loop: CASSLSWRYEQYF. In DNA, the CDR3 is TGTGCCAGCAGTTTATCTTGGCGCTACGAGCAGTACTTC.

The chain employs TRBV5-1 and TRBJ2-7, with D perhaps matching TRBD1 (6 bases). CDR1 is SGHRS, CDR2 YFSETQ, per germline. The CDR3 spans 16 residues. V was trimmed by 3 bases and J by 2 bases, leaving 18 bases between them. The CDR3 loop is CASSWYRATDAYEQYF. In nucleotides, the CDR3 is TGCGCCAGCAGCTGGTACAGGGCTACGGACGCCTACGAGCAGTACTTC. Together with reference TRBV5-1 and TRBJ2-7, the CDR3 gives the full variable domain: KAGVTQTPRYLIKTRGQQVTLSCSPISGHRSVSWYQQTPGQGLQFLFEYFSETQRNKGNFPGRFSGRQFSNSRSEMNVSTLELGDSALYLCASSWYRATDAYEQYFGPGTRLTVT.

This clonotype was seen at least ten times. V usage is TRBV5-1 and J usage is TRBJ2-7, with D possibly matching TRBD2 (5 bases). Germline V gene lookup returns CDR1 SGHRS and CDR2 YFSETQ. The CDR3 spans 15 residues. V lost 0 bases, J lost 3 bases, and 13 bases lay in between. The CDR3 sequence is CASSLERRAFYEQYF. DNA for the CDR3: TGCGCCAGCAGCTTGGAGAGGCGGGCTTTCTACGAGCAGTACTTC.

This clonotype has at least ten counts. The chain is built from TRBV11-2 and TRBJ2-7, with 12 positions matching TRBD1. The germline V gene has CDR1 SGHAT and CDR2 FQNNGV. This CDR3 spans 17 amino acids. The J segment lost 2 bases and the V segment lost 4 bases, leaving 9 bases of the junction unmatched. The chain's CDR3 is CASSYSPGQGATYEQYF. The CDR3 nucleotides are TGTGCCAGCAGCTACAGTCCGGGACAGGGGGCAACCTACGAGCAGTACTTC.

This clonotype was seen repeatedly, ten times or more. V is TRBV13 and J is TRBJ2-7, with D maybe TRBD1 (8 bases). The CDR3 has 15 amino acids. Germline V gene sequence: CDR1 PRHDT, CDR2 FYEKMQ (reference sequence). The V end lost 5 bases, the J end lost 6 bases, and 20 bases lay between the germline ends. The CDR3 sequence is CASSASDREGSEQYF. Written as DNA, the CDR3 is TGTGCCAGCAGCGCCTCGGACAGGGAGGGGTCCGAGCAGTACTTC.

The genes are TRBV6-1 and TRBJ2-7; D unclear. Deletions cut 7 bases from V and 3 bases from J, with 19 bases between. The length of the CDR3 is 15 residues. CDR1 and CDR2 from the germline V gene are MNHNS and SASEGT. In nucleotides, the CDR3 is TGTGCCAGCACTGACCCGACGGGTGTGAGCTACGAGCAGTACTTC. It yields the protein CASTDPTGVSYEQYF.

This clonotype turned up a few times. V and J are TRBV5-1 and TRBJ1-3; D is ambiguous. The CDR3 runs 14 residues. V was pared by 0 bases and J by 3 bases, with 7 bases between. Germline assignment: CDR1 SGHRS and CDR2 YFSETQ. CDR3 residues: CASSLDQVGNTIYF. CDR3 nucleotides: TGCGCCAGCAGCTTGGATCAGGTTGGAAACACCATATATTTT.

This clonotype was counted many times. This chain links TRBV12-3 or TRBV12-4 with TRBJ2-2; tentatively, D is TRBD2 (5 bases). The ends were cut back, 6 bases at V and 6 bases at J, with 11 bases in the middle. CDR3 length: 13 residues. DNA for the CDR3: TGTGCCAGCAGCCACGGGGTCGCCGGGGAGCTGTTTTTT. Its protein is CASSHGVAGELFF.